This entry is about one T cell receptor beta chain. The antigen is undetermined. PCR employed 60 Vbeta and 13 Jbeta primers. The protocol was immunoSEQ multiplex PCR, while the TCRdb copy is restricted to in-frame clones and leaves out a portion. The sample lists 200,000 or so clones, more than 85% occurring once. These data originate in a study of cytomegalovirus exposure and HLA in healthy donors. Study-wide results and caveats: Some highly shared sequence variants likely arose as a pipeline artifact.

CDR3 size: 15 residues. Deletions cut 4 bases from V and 1 base from J, with 13 bases between. Germline-derived CDR1 and CDR2 are SGHVS and FNYEAQ. The V gene is TRBV7-6, the J gene TRBJ1-1; possible D gene TRBD1, 6 bases. The specimen was PBMCs. The origin of this receptor is a girl under three years old in good health and CMV-seronegative. The CDR3 DNA sequence: TGTGCCAGCAGCTATAGGGCAGGGGCGAACACTGAAGCTTTCTTT. This codes for CASSYRAGANTEAFF. The variable domain in full, completed from reference TRBV7-6 and TRBJ1-1, reads GAGVSQSPRYKVTKRGQDVALRCDPISGHVSLYWYRQALGQGPEFLTYFNYEAQQDKSGLPNDRFSAERPEGSISTLTIQRTEQRDSAMYRCASSYRAGANTEAFFGQGTRLTVV.